A selection of T cell receptor beta chains follows, all from one sample in a study of preoperative IRX-2 immunotherapy in early breast cancer. Assay used: immunoSEQ multiplex PCR; TCRdb lists only in-frame clones, some missing. Among approximately 24,000 clones listed, 75% to 90% were seen once. Source: tumor tissue, taken after IRX-2 immunotherapy. These receptors all come from a human donor with breast cancer. CDR3s include the opening cysteine and the closing phenylalanine or tryptophan. The D gene is left open where the match is weak. Only some rows state a clone size, as once, few, many or a class for expanded clones.

J,V,D,size,CDR3,DNA
TRBJ2-7,TRBV6-5,TRBD2,-,CASSRAASGGYEQYF,TGTGCCAGCAGTAGGGCCGCTAGCGGGGGCTACGAGCAGTACTTC
TRBJ1-5,TRBV2,-,-,CASGPGEVSNQPQHF,TGTGCCAGCGGACCGGGGGAGGTTAGCAATCAGCCCCAGCATTTT
TRBJ1-2,TRBV7-9,TRBD1,-,CASSLARTGAHYGYTF,TGTGCCAGCAGCTTAGCCCGGACAGGGGCCCACTATGGCTACACCTTC
TRBJ2-3,TRBV4-2,TRBD2,-,CASSQDRGMREGRDTQYF,TGTGCCAGCAGCCAAGATCGGGGTATGCGGGAGGGCCGGGATACGCAGTATTTT
TRBJ2-4,TRBV2,-,-,CASSRWDIQYF,TGTGCCAGCAGTAGGTGGGACATTCAGTACTTC
TRBJ2-2,TRBV27,-,-,CASSPHKNTGELFF,TGTGCCAGCAGTCCCCACAAGAACACCGGGGAGCTGTTTTTT
TRBJ2-2,TRBV28,TRBD1,-,CASRGTGTGRSGELFF,TGTGCCAGCAGGGGGACCGGGACAGGAAGATCCGGGGAGCTGTTTTTT
TRBJ1-2,TRBV4-2,-,-,CASTRVGSNYGYTF,TGTGCCAGCACTAGGGTAGGATCTAACTATGGCTACACCTTC
TRBJ1-3,TRBV30,TRBD1,-,CAFPDRVQDTIYF,TGTGCCTTCCCGGACAGGGTGCAAGACACCATATATTTT
TRBJ1-2,TRBV5-1,TRBD1,once,CASSPRTGSYGYTF,TGCGCCAGCAGCCCCCGGACAGGGAGCTATGGCTACACCTTC
TRBJ2-1,TRBV5-1,TRBD1,-,CASSWAGQAYNEQFF,TGCGCCAGCAGCTGGGCGGGACAGGCCTACAATGAGCAGTTCTTC
TRBJ1-3,TRBV18,TRBD1,-,CASSPDRTIYF,TGTGCCAGCTCACCGGACAGGACCATATATTTT
TRBJ2-7,TRBV6-6,-,few,CASSYHRDVEQYF,TGTGCCAGCAGTTACCACAGGGACGTCGAGCAGTACTTC
TRBJ2-4,TRBV2,-,-,CASSGDSVGIQYF,TGTGCCAGCAGTGGGGATAGCGTGGGCATTCAGTACTTC
TRBJ1-1,TRBV19,-,-,CASNPRWGTEAFF,TGTGCCAGTAATCCCAGGTGGGGAACTGAAGCTTTCTTT
TRBJ2-3,TRBV11-3,TRBD2,-,CASSSGVSGGTDTQYF,TGTGCCAGCAGCTCTGGGGTGAGCGGGGGGACAGATACGCAGTATTTT
TRBJ1-4,TRBV19,-,-,CASSKWGAKEKLFF,TGTGCCAGTAGTAAATGGGGGGCAAAAGAAAAACTGTTTTTT
TRBJ1-4,TRBV5-1,TRBD1,-,CASSVTGDREKLFF,TGCGCCAGCAGCGTGACAGGGGATAGGGAAAAACTGTTTTTT
TRBJ2-5,TRBV19,TRBD1,few,CASTDTGVRTQYF,TGTGCCAGTACGGACACAGGGGTCAGGACCCAGTACTTC
TRBJ2-2,TRBV7-2,-,-,CASSLDLENTGELFF,TGTGCCAGCAGCTTAGATCTGGAAAACACCGGGGAGCTGTTTTTT
TRBJ1-1,TRBV7-8,-,-,CASSLLLTVNTEAFF,TGTGCCAGCAGCCTACTATTGACAGTGAACACTGAAGCTTTCTTT
TRBJ2-7,TRBV28,-,-,CASSPAGVSYEQYF,TGTGCCAGCAGTCCAGCAGGGGTTTCCTACGAGCAGTACTTC
TRBJ2-5,TRBV2,-,-,CASRGGETQYF,TGTGCCAGCAGGGGGGGAGAGACCCAGTACTTC
TRBJ2-7,TRBV11-2,-,-,CASSLIVTGSDTEQYF,TGTGCCAGCAGCTTAATCGTCACAGGGAGTGATACGGAGCAGTACTTC
TRBJ2-5,TRBV6-5,-,-,CASSYGILQETQYF,TGTGCCAGCAGTTACGGGATTCTCCAAGAGACCCAGTACTTC
TRBJ2-3,TRBV10-3,-,once,CAISDSGYTDTQYF,TGTGCCATCAGTGATAGCGGTTACACAGATACGCAGTATTTT
TRBJ2-7,TRBV9,TRBD2,-,CASSWGGTSAPGEQYF,TGTGCCAGCAGCTGGGGGGGGACTAGCGCACCGGGGGAGCAGTACTTC
TRBJ2-7,TRBV6-6,-,few,CASSAAESTLEYF,TGTGCCAGCAGCGCGGCGGAGTCTACGTTGGAGTACTTC
TRBJ2-2,TRBV5-1,-,-,CASSLEAGYNTGELFF,TGCGCCAGCAGCTTGGAAGCAGGGTATAACACCGGGGAGCTGTTTTTT